This T cell receptor beta chain was sequenced during a study of T cells in localized non-small cell lung cancer (dated by TCRdb to between 2020 and 2021). For context, the study as a whole: The study examined T cell repertoires in a few hundred patients with early-stage NSCLC and compared tumors with uninvolved tumor-adjacent lungs. All 250 or so NSCLC patients in the cohort were treatment-naive and had localized lung tumors that were resected. The mean age of the NSCLC patients was roughly 63 years, with 120 to 150 men and 95 to 110 women. Points the paper makes about the study in general: Higher blood T cell density associated with longer overall survival, while higher adjacent-lung clonality associated with shorter survival. Because of the exploratory design, TCR variables were selected using unadjusted p-values without false-discovery rate correction. Uninvolved tumor-adjacent lung showed the highest T cell clonality, higher than tumor, which suggests more focused antigenic responses in the uninvolved tumor-adjacent lung. Of the top 100 tumor clones, a median of roughly 53 were detected in paired uninvolved adjacent lung; over 25 were also among that lung's top 100. Because multi-region tumor sequencing was not performed, intratumor heterogeneity could not be ruled out.

Regarding this clone: Its antigen is not yet known. Base qualities were left out, and no much larger clone turns up one base away.

TCR beta CDR3 regions were sequenced from DNA using the immunoSEQ Assay. The paper's processing steps were these. T cell density was computed as TCR beta template counts normalized to usable DNA estimated by amplifying housekeeping genes. Richness was estimated using the preseqR package, with extrapolation to 400,000 templates for PBMC samples and to 120,000 templates for tissue samples. Clonality was defined as one minus Pielou's evenness. Differential abundance testing on productive amino-acid clonotypes, with a minimum total count of 5 and an alpha of 0.1, was used to identify tissue-enriched TCRs. The Jaccard Index and the Morisita Overlap Index were used to measure repertoire overlap between compartments. GLIPH grouped TCR beta CDR3s together with public tetramer-defined viral CDR3s, and a viral motif had to include at least three viral sequences and show V-gene enrichment. TCRdb took over this immuneACCESS table, retaining in-frame rearrangements with V and J assigned. Such tables are incomplete; in checked studies, under half of the missing clones stem from an unresolved V gene, and the remainder is unexplained. The D gene and trimming were derived from the DNA, and the V and J assignments and clone size from that table. The sample records around 25,000 clones, 92% of which are singletons. Clones ranked in the top ten supply roughly 15% of the sample.

The CDR3, from cysteine to phenylalanine, totals 15 residues. Here the CDR3 DNA is all that survives: 45 bases in frame from base 1. CDR1 and CDR2 were assigned from the germline V gene as SGHAT and FQNNGV. V was cut back by 4 bases and J by 1 base, leaving a gap of 13 bases between them. At diagnosis, peripheral blood, uninvolved tumor-adjacent lung and tumor were collected and were preserved as a mix of fresh-frozen and FFPE material. Blood samples were analyzed as peripheral blood mononuclear cells for TCR repertoire profiling. The chain joins TRBV11-2 to TRBJ2-5; the D gene remains uncertain. This sequence was found in a man aged 35-69 years with stage III squamous cell lung carcinoma. Here the sequenced sample was peripheral blood, taken before any cancer treatment. The CDR3 is CASSSGVGSQETQYF. Read as DNA, the sequence is TGTGCCAGCAGCTCCGGTGTGGGGTCCCAAGAGACCCAGTACTTC. The full variable domain, with segments outside the CDR3 supplied by the reference TRBV11-2 and TRBJ2-5 proteins, appears as EAGVAQSPRYKIIEKRQSVAFWCNPISGHATLYWYQQILGQGPKLLIQFQNNGVVDDSQLPKDRFSAERLKGVDSTLKIQPAKLEDSAVYLCASSSGVGSQETQYFGPGTRLLVL.